These T cell receptor beta chains were read from a single sample in a study of CD8+ T cells in alopecia areata. TCRdb's copy holds only in-frame clones and misses some; the assay was immunoSEQ multiplex PCR. The sample records about 74,000 clones, 29% being singletons. The sample in question was CD8+ T cells sorted from blood, obtained at week 4, from a patient treated with tofacitinib. The receptors here all came from a human donor with alopecia areata. The CDR3 runs from the conserved cysteine through the conserved F or W. The D gene is left open where the match is weak. The size entry is marked missing in some rows and otherwise reads once, few, many or a size class.

j_call: TRBJ1-1; d_call: -; v_call: TRBV7-9; clone_size: -; cdr3_aa: CASSFGGEAFF; cdr3_nt: TGTGCCAGCAGTTTCGGAGGGGAAGCTTTCTTT
j_call: TRBJ1-2; d_call: -; v_call: TRBV29-1; clone_size: -; cdr3_aa: CSVQPGPPGGYGYTF; cdr3_nt: TGCAGCGTCCAACCGGGCCCCCCAGGCGGCTATGGCTACACCTTC
j_call: TRBJ2-7; d_call: -; v_call: TRBV29-1; clone_size: -; cdr3_aa: CSAEAGSSYEQYF; cdr3_nt: TGCAGCGCCGAGGCAGGTAGCTCCTACGAGCAGTACTTC
j_call: TRBJ1-1; d_call: -; v_call: TRBV9; clone_size: -; cdr3_aa: CASSVGTANTEAFF; cdr3_nt: TGTGCCAGCAGCGTAGGAACAGCGAACACTGAAGCTTTCTTT
j_call: TRBJ1-5; d_call: TRBD1; v_call: TRBV5-1; clone_size: few; cdr3_aa: CASSPGTDPNQPQHF; cdr3_nt: TGCGCCAGCAGCCCCGGGACAGACCCCAATCAGCCCCAGCATTTT
j_call: TRBJ2-7; d_call: TRBD2; v_call: TRBV10-3; clone_size: -; cdr3_aa: CAIRLTSGAAREQYF; cdr3_nt: TGTGCCATCAGGCTGACTAGCGGGGCAGCTCGCGAGCAGTACTTC
j_call: TRBJ2-7; d_call: -; v_call: TRBV27; clone_size: few; cdr3_aa: CASSLTDTVSYEQYF; cdr3_nt: TGTGCCAGCAGTTTAACCGACACCGTTTCCTACGAGCAGTACTTC
j_call: TRBJ2-1; d_call: -; v_call: TRBV30; clone_size: -; cdr3_aa: CAWSWGVDEQFF; cdr3_nt: TGTGCCTGGAGTTGGGGGGTGGATGAGCAGTTCTTC
j_call: TRBJ1-1; d_call: -; v_call: TRBV4-1; clone_size: -; cdr3_aa: CASSQETGLRTEAFF; cdr3_nt: TGCGCCAGCAGCCAGGAGACAGGTCTTCGAACTGAAGCTTTCTTT
j_call: TRBJ2-3; d_call: TRBD2; v_call: TRBV6-1; clone_size: few; cdr3_aa: CASSVLAGGRDTQYF; cdr3_nt: TGTGCCAGCAGTGTCCTAGCGGGAGGGCGAGATACGCAGTATTTT
j_call: TRBJ2-3; d_call: -; v_call: TRBV29-1; clone_size: -; cdr3_aa: CSAPGTSKRDTQYF; cdr3_nt: TGCAGCGCTCCTGGGACTTCTAAGAGGGATACGCAGTATTTT
j_call: TRBJ2-7; d_call: TRBD1; v_call: TRBV30; clone_size: few; cdr3_aa: CAWGVGTGIYEQYF; cdr3_nt: TGTGCCTGGGGTGTCGGGACAGGGATCTACGAGCAGTACTTC
j_call: TRBJ2-5; d_call: TRBD1; v_call: TRBV27; clone_size: few; cdr3_aa: CASRPGQGFFLETQYF; cdr3_nt: TGTGCCAGCAGACCGGGACAGGGGTTCTTCTTGGAGACCCAGTACTTC
j_call: TRBJ2-3; d_call: TRBD2; v_call: TRBV7-2; clone_size: -; cdr3_aa: CASSPRSGRVTDTQYF; cdr3_nt: TGTGCCAGCAGCCCCCGTAGCGGGAGGGTTACAGATACGCAGTATTTT
j_call: TRBJ2-3; d_call: -; v_call: TRBV27; clone_size: few; cdr3_aa: CASSLGTDTQYF; cdr3_nt: TGTGCCAGCAGTTTGGGCACAGATACGCAGTATTTT
j_call: TRBJ1-2; d_call: -; v_call: TRBV27; clone_size: once; cdr3_aa: CASSLSSQLYGYTF; cdr3_nt: TGTGCCAGCAGTTTATCGAGCCAGCTCTATGGCTACACCTTC
j_call: TRBJ2-1; d_call: -; v_call: TRBV7-9; clone_size: few; cdr3_aa: CASRPGSVGQFF; cdr3_nt: TGTGCCAGCAGGCCGGGATCCGTGGGTCAGTTCTTC
j_call: TRBJ2-7; d_call: TRBD2; v_call: TRBV30; clone_size: few; cdr3_aa: CAWSWLAGGTYEQYF; cdr3_nt: TGTGCCTGGAGTTGGCTGGCGGGAGGAACCTACGAGCAGTACTTC
j_call: TRBJ2-1; d_call: -; v_call: TRBV28; clone_size: -; cdr3_aa: CASSFGGEQFF; cdr3_nt: TGTGCCAGCAGTTTCGGGGGAGAGCAGTTCTTC
j_call: TRBJ2-1; d_call: -; v_call: TRBV27; clone_size: -; cdr3_aa: CASIQGTRLSSYNEQFF; cdr3_nt: TGTGCCAGCATCCAGGGCACGCGACTAAGCTCCTACAATGAGCAGTTCTTC
j_call: TRBJ2-7; d_call: -; v_call: TRBV30; clone_size: few; cdr3_aa: CALESSDYEQYF; cdr3_nt: TGTGCCTTAGAGTCTAGCGACTACGAGCAGTACTTC
j_call: TRBJ1-2; d_call: TRBD1; v_call: TRBV18; clone_size: -; cdr3_aa: CASSPLDRDRDYGYTF; cdr3_nt: TGTGCCAGCTCACCACTTGACCGGGACAGAGACTATGGCTACACCTTC
j_call: TRBJ2-7; d_call: -; v_call: TRBV29-1; clone_size: few; cdr3_aa: CSVWGPYEQYF; cdr3_nt: TGCAGCGTTTGGGGACCCTACGAGCAGTACTTC
j_call: TRBJ2-1; d_call: TRBD1; v_call: TRBV14; clone_size: few; cdr3_aa: CASSPNPRDRLYEQFF; cdr3_nt: TGTGCCAGCAGCCCAAATCCCCGGGACAGACTTTATGAGCAGTTCTTC
j_call: TRBJ2-5; d_call: -; v_call: TRBV29-1; clone_size: few; cdr3_aa: CSPTVGAEETQYF; cdr3_nt: TGCAGCCCGACGGTTGGCGCCGAAGAGACCCAGTACTTC
j_call: TRBJ2-7; d_call: -; v_call: TRBV30; clone_size: -; cdr3_aa: CAWGDGTSYEQYF; cdr3_nt: TGTGCCTGGGGGGACGGCACCTCCTACGAGCAGTACTTC
j_call: TRBJ2-2; d_call: -; v_call: TRBV7-3; clone_size: -; cdr3_aa: CASSLVGGAGELFF; cdr3_nt: TGTGCCAGCAGCTTAGTAGGAGGTGCCGGGGAGCTGTTTTTT
j_call: TRBJ1-5; d_call: TRBD1; v_call: TRBV4-1; clone_size: -; cdr3_aa: CASSHHTGGHQPQHF; cdr3_nt: TGCGCCAGCAGCCACCACACAGGGGGACATCAGCCCCAGCATTTT
j_call: TRBJ2-7; d_call: TRBD2; v_call: TRBV27; clone_size: few; cdr3_aa: CASSFGTSGDYEQYF; cdr3_nt: TGTGCCAGCAGCTTCGGGACTAGCGGAGATTACGAGCAGTACTTC
j_call: TRBJ2-7; d_call: -; v_call: TRBV5-4; clone_size: few; cdr3_aa: CASSVTGFEQYF; cdr3_nt: TGTGCCAGCAGCGTCACAGGGTTCGAGCAGTACTTC
j_call: TRBJ1-2; d_call: -; v_call: TRBV29-1; clone_size: few; cdr3_aa: CSVRDFRKGYTF; cdr3_nt: TGCAGCGTCCGGGACTTCCGGAAGGGCTACACCTTC
j_call: TRBJ2-3; d_call: -; v_call: TRBV27; clone_size: few; cdr3_aa: CASSLTGGAFNTQYF; cdr3_nt: TGTGCCAGCAGTTTAACGGGGGGCGCATTTAATACGCAGTATTTT
j_call: TRBJ2-3; d_call: TRBD2; v_call: TRBV27; clone_size: -; cdr3_aa: CASSLTGVAGDGDTQYF; cdr3_nt: TGTGCCAGCAGTTTAACCGGGGTAGCGGGAGATGGAGATACGCAGTATTTT
j_call: TRBJ1-5; d_call: -; v_call: TRBV4-3; clone_size: -; cdr3_aa: CASSQGREGGQPQHF; cdr3_nt: TGCGCCAGCAGCCAAGGACGAGAGGGAGGGCAGCCCCAGCATTTT
j_call: TRBJ1-2; d_call: TRBD1; v_call: TRBV5-1; clone_size: -; cdr3_aa: CASSLGPGQTNYGYTF; cdr3_nt: TGCGCCAGCAGCTTGGGTCCGGGACAGACTAACTATGGCTACACCTTC
j_call: TRBJ2-7; d_call: -; v_call: TRBV7-2; clone_size: -; cdr3_aa: CASSPGYEQYF; cdr3_nt: TGTGCCAGCAGCCCAGGGTACGAGCAGTACTTC
j_call: TRBJ2-7; d_call: -; v_call: TRBV4-1; clone_size: -; cdr3_aa: CASSQDSESRYEQYF; cdr3_nt: TGCGCCAGCAGCCAAGATTCGGAGTCGCGATACGAGCAGTACTTC
j_call: TRBJ1-1; d_call: TRBD1; v_call: TRBV15; clone_size: -; cdr3_aa: CATSWDSGPEAFF; cdr3_nt: TGTGCCACCAGCTGGGACAGTGGTCCTGAAGCTTTCTTT
j_call: TRBJ2-3; d_call: -; v_call: TRBV25-1; clone_size: -; cdr3_aa: CASSGWGTDTQYF; cdr3_nt: TGTGCCAGCAGTGGCTGGGGCACAGATACGCAGTATTTT
j_call: TRBJ2-7; d_call: TRBD1; v_call: TRBV30; clone_size: -; cdr3_aa: CAWRGQVPYEQYF; cdr3_nt: TGTGCCTGGAGAGGACAGGTCCCCTACGAGCAGTACTTC
j_call: TRBJ1-1; d_call: -; v_call: TRBV4-1; clone_size: few; cdr3_aa: CASSPLMGEDTEAFF; cdr3_nt: TGCGCCAGCAGCCCTCTGATGGGGGAAGACACTGAAGCTTTCTTT
j_call: TRBJ1-5; d_call: -; v_call: TRBV9; clone_size: few; cdr3_aa: CASSVALNQPQHF; cdr3_nt: TGTGCCAGCAGCGTAGCCCTGAATCAGCCCCAGCATTTT
j_call: TRBJ1-1; d_call: -; v_call: TRBV29-1; clone_size: few; cdr3_aa: CSVEGLGREAEAFF; cdr3_nt: TGCAGCGTTGAGGGCCTAGGCCGGGAGGCTGAAGCTTTCTTT
j_call: TRBJ1-1; d_call: -; v_call: TRBV23-1; clone_size: few; cdr3_aa: CASSFLAGRGTEAFF; cdr3_nt: TGCGCCAGCAGCTTCCTCGCGGGGCGCGGTACTGAAGCTTTCTTT
j_call: TRBJ2-1; d_call: TRBD2; v_call: TRBV9; clone_size: -; cdr3_aa: CASSGGSGEQFF; cdr3_nt: TGTGCCAGCAGCGGCGGGAGTGGGGAGCAGTTCTTC
j_call: TRBJ2-5; d_call: -; v_call: TRBV5-1; clone_size: few; cdr3_aa: CASSSLVVERQETQYF; cdr3_nt: TGCGCCAGCAGCTCACTCGTCGTGGAACGACAAGAGACCCAGTACTTC